The 31 T cell receptor beta chains below come from one sample, sequenced in a study of cytomegalovirus exposure and HLA in healthy donors. Researchers ran the PCR with 60 Vbeta and 13 Jbeta primers. Sequencing used immunoSEQ multiplex PCR; TCRdb keeps in-frame clones, though not all of them. The sample holds about 110,000 clones; 75% are singletons and the top ten take 2.5% to 3.5%. Sequencing was performed on PBMCs. These receptors were collected from a male donor in good health and CMV-seropositive.

The chain has TRBV28 and TRBJ1-5; 8 bases fit TRBD1. The CDR3 loop spans 19 amino acids. V lost 6 bases, J lost 0 bases, and 16 bases stayed unmatched. Germline values: CDR1 MDHEN, CDR2 SYDVKM. This chain's CDR3 is CASRTGQGATSYSNQPQHF. Here the CDR3 DNA reads TGTGCCAGCAGAACGGGGCAGGGGGCTACTTCGTATAGCAATCAGCCCCAGCATTTT.

The chain links TRBV27 to TRBJ2-1, with TRBD2 matching 14 bases. After removal of 6 bases from V and 6 bases from J, the junction contained 10 bases not matched to a gene. Germline lookup yields CDR1 MNHEY and CDR2 SMNVEV (reference sequence). CDR3 length equals 17 residues. The CDR3 spells CASSKLPGLAGANEQFF. The CDR3 DNA reads TGTGCCAGCAGCAAACTTCCGGGACTAGCGGGAGCCAATGAGCAGTTCTTC.

This clone was found a few times. J is TRBJ1-2 and V is TRBV19; TRBD1 is a possible D gene (5 bases). Germline V gives CDR1 LNHDA, CDR2 SQIVND (reference sequence). This CDR3 contains 14 residues. V shed 1 base and J shed 4 bases, with 10 bases lying between them. The CDR3 loop is CASSIGGRAYGYTF. CDR3 nucleotides: TGTGCCAGTAGTATAGGTGGCAGGGCCTATGGCTACACCTTC.

The chain carries TRBV29-1 and TRBJ2-2, with 7 bases matching TRBD2. CDR1 is SQVTM and CDR2 is ANQGSEA in the germline V gene. With V trimmed by 4 bases and J by 0 bases, 2 bases remained unmatched. The CDR3 covers 14 residues. In DNA form, the CDR3 reads TGCAGCGTTGGGCTAGCGGCGAACACCGGGGAGCTGTTTTTT. This sequence encodes CSVGLAANTGELFF.

The rearrangement links TRBV2 to TRBJ2-7; weak D call: TRBD1 (7 bases). V lost 4 bases to trimming and J lost 9 bases, with 10 bases between them. CDR1 and CDR2 from the germline V gene are SNHLY and FYNNEI. The CDR3 runs to 11 residues. The CDR3: CASSGRGAQYF. The CDR3 DNA sequence: TGTGCCAGCAGTGGCAGGGGGGCGCAGTACTTC.

This clone was recorded a few times. J is TRBJ2-1 and V is TRBV7-9; D is possibly TRBD2 (6 bases). Germline loops: CDR1 SEHNR, CDR2 FQNEAQ (reference sequence). The CDR3 runs 14 residues. Trimming took 6 bases from V and 4 from J, leaving 13 bases between them. DNA of the CDR3: TGTGCCAGCAGTCCCGCGGGACTTTACAATGAGCAGTTCTTC. Protein: CASSPAGLYNEQFF.

The V call is TRBV5-1, the J call TRBJ2-3, with a weak D call TRBD1 (5 bases). The V end was cut by 4 bases, the J end by 0 bases, with 12 bases between. This CDR3 is 15 amino acids long. Looked up from germline, CDR1 is SGHRS and CDR2 is YFSETQ. CDR3 bases: TGCGCCAGCAGCCTAACAGGTCCTAGCACAGATACGCAGTATTTT. It translates to CASSLTGPSTDTQYF.

This clone has a handful of counts. The chain links TRBV5-1 to TRBJ2-5, with TRBD2 identical over 13 bases. Germline CDR1 reads SGHRS; CDR2 reads YFSETQ. The junction had 15 bases not matched to a gene; V was cut back by 3 bases and J by 4 bases. The CDR3 sequence is 19 residues long. CDR3 sequence reads: CASSSLTSGGGLRLETQYF. The CDR3 DNA reads as TGCGCCAGCAGCTCACTAACTAGCGGGGGGGGTCTGCGTCTAGAGACCCAGTACTTC.

This chain uses TRBV14 with TRBJ2-1; the D gene is possibly TRBD2 (6 bases). The germline V gene encodes CDR1 SGHDN and CDR2 FVKESK. This CDR3 has 16 residues. V lost 0 bases, J lost 2 bases, and 11 bases lay in between. The CDR3 coding sequence is TGTGCCAGCAGCCAAGATCGACTAGTTCCCTACAATGAGCAGTTCTTC. Translating gives CASSQDRLVPYNEQFF.

The J gene is TRBJ2-7, the V gene TRBV2; possible D gene TRBD1, 5 bases. This CDR3 spans 11 amino acids. Germline lookup yields CDR1 SNHLY and CDR2 FYNNEI. V gave up 7 bases and J gave up 7 bases, with 11 bases separating them. The CDR3 sequence: CASNEGVEQYF. Here the CDR3 DNA reads TGTGCCAGCAACGAAGGGGTAGAGCAGTACTTC.

This sequence joins TRBV28 and TRBJ1-2; tentatively, D is TRBD1 (5 bases). This CDR3 is 12 amino acids long. Trimming removed 6 bases at V and 11 bases at J, with 16 bases between. Germline values: CDR1 MDHEN, CDR2 SYDVKM. In DNA form, the CDR3 reads TGTGCCAGCAGGGCAGGGCGCACGGGTTACACCTTC. Translation: CASRAGRTGYTF.

This chain uses TRBV30 with TRBJ2-7, with 13 bases aligning to TRBD2. This CDR3 is built from 15 residues. The germline CDR1 and CDR2 sequences are GTSNPN and SVGIG (reference sequence). V gave up 0 bases and J gave up 6 bases; unmatched junction bases: 5. The CDR3 nucleotides are TGTGCCTGGAGTGTACTAGCGGGAGGGCCTGGCGAGCAGTACTTC. Amino acid sequence: CAWSVLAGGPGEQYF. The variable domain in full, completed from reference TRBV30 and TRBJ2-7, reads SQTIHQWPATLVQPVGSPLSLECTVEGTSNPNLYWYRQAAGRGLQLLFYSVGIGQISSEVPQNLSASRPQDRQFILSSKKLLLSDSGFYLCAWSVLAGGPGEQYFGPGTRLTVT.

V is TRBV28 and J is TRBJ1-2, with D hard to call. Trimming pared 3 bases from V and 2 bases from J, leaving 7 bases between. This CDR3 has 13 residues. Germline V gene data show CDR1 as MDHEN and CDR2 as SYDVKM. The CDR3 protein is CASSLAQNYGYTF. CDR3 DNA: TGTGCCAGCAGTTTGGCCCAGAACTATGGCTACACCTTC.

V is TRBV25-1 and J is TRBJ1-1; TRBD1 matches at 7 bases. Trimming removed 8 bases from V and 5 bases from J; junction bases left unmatched: 8. This CDR3 region has 13 residues. Germline V gives CDR1 MGHDK, CDR2 SYGVNS. Here the CDR3 DNA reads TGTGCCAGCGGCAGAGGGGGCGGGACTGAAGCTTTCTTT. This gives the protein CASGRGGGTEAFF. Full variable domain (missing parts from reference TRBV25-1 and TRBJ1-1): EADIYQTPRYLVIGTGKKITLECSQTMGHDKMYWYQQDPGMELHLIHYSYGVNSTEKGDLSSESTVSRIRTEHFPLTLESARPSHTSQYLCASGRGGGTEAFFGQGTRLTVV.

The CDR3 here is CASVNRGNQPQHF. The CDR3 nucleotides read TGTGCCAGTGTGAACAGGGGCAATCAGCCCCAGCATTTT. The chain combines TRBV6-6 with TRBJ1-5, with D possibly TRBD1 on 6 matching bases. CDR3 length equals 13 residues. In germline, CDR1 is MNHNY, CDR2 SVGAGI (reference sequence). V was clipped by 9 bases and J by 2 bases, with 11 bases between them.

The V call is TRBV27, the J call TRBJ2-2; D might be TRBD1 (5 bases). V was shortened by 3 bases and J by 5 bases, with 10 bases between the two germline ends. CDR3 size: 14 residues. CDR1 and CDR2 (germline): MNHEY, SMNVEV (reference sequence). CDR3 nucleotide sequence: TGTGCCAGCAGTTTCTATTCAGGGACCGGGGAGCTGTTTTTT. It codes for CASSFYSGTGELFF.

Concerning this clone itself: Other DNA sequences in the sample encode the same CDR3. The rearrangement uses TRBV5-6 and TRBJ1-2; TRBD1 is a possible D gene (6 bases). CDR3 length equals 13 residues. Trimming removed 2 bases from V and 4 bases from J, with 9 bases in between. Germline values: CDR1 SGHDT, CDR2 YYEEEE. CDR3 nucleotide sequence: TGTGCCAGCAGCTTAGGCAGGGGCTATGGCTACACCTTC. It specifies CASSLGRGYGYTF.

The table lists this clone with a count of one. V is TRBV2 and J is TRBJ2-2, with 7 bases matching TRBD2. Germline CDR1 reads SNHLY; CDR2 reads FYNNEI. CDR3 size: 15 residues. The V gene end was trimmed by 3 bases and the J gene end by 3 bases; junction bases not matched to a gene: 4. CDR3 residues: CASSDPGGYTGELFF. The CDR3 DNA follows: TGTGCCAGCAGTGACCCCGGGGGGTACACCGGGGAGCTGTTTTTT.

The chain has TRBV25-1 and TRBJ2-5; the D gene is possibly TRBD2 (6 bases). The CDR3 sequence is 15 residues long. Trimming pared 4 bases from V and 2 bases from J, leaving 14 bases between. Germline V CDR1 and CDR2: MGHDK, SYGVNS. CDR3 sequence (DNA): TGTGCCAGCAGTGGGAGGGAAGTGGAACAAGAGACCCAGTACTTC. It encodes CASSGREVEQETQYF.

The genes are TRBV7-3 and TRBJ1-2; 8 positions match TRBD1. The V gene end was trimmed by 3 bases and the J gene end by 3 bases; junction bases not matched to a gene: 3. Germline CDR1 and CDR2: SGHTA and FQGTGA. This CDR3 comprises 14 residues. CDR3 nucleotide sequence: TGTGCCAGCAGCTTCGGACAGGGCGACTATGGCTACACCTTC. Translation: CASSFGQGDYGYTF. Based on the CDR3 plus reference TRBV7-3 and TRBJ1-2, the full variable domain is GAGVSQTPSNKVTEKGKYVELRCDPISGHTALYWYRQSLGQGPEFLIYFQGTGAADDSGLPNDRFFAVRPEGSVSTLKIQRTERGDSAVYLCASSFGQGDYGYTFGSGTRLTVV.

The V gene is TRBV18, the J gene TRBJ2-5; 9 bases fit TRBD2. The CDR3 has 15 amino acids. Germline trimming cut 4 bases from V and 1 base from J; bases unmatched to any gene: 4. The germline gives CDR1 KGHSH, CDR2 LQKENI. The CDR3 coding sequence is TGTGCCAGCTCACGGAGCGGGGGGATCCAAGAGACCCAGTACTTC. Protein product: CASSRSGGIQETQYF.

This sequence joins TRBV7-3 and TRBJ2-5, with TRBD1 as a possible D gene (6 bases). V shed 5 bases and J shed 5 bases, with 15 bases lying between them. The CDR3 is 14 amino acids. The germline CDR1 and CDR2 sequences are SGHTA and FQGTGA. The CDR3 loop reads CASSLNRDWETQYF. Here the CDR3 DNA reads TGTGCCAGCAGCCTCAACAGGGATTGGGAGACCCAGTACTTC.

The chain employs TRBV7-6 and TRBJ1-1; TRBD1 aligns across 7 bases. J was trimmed by 0 bases and V by 5 bases; bases with no gene match: 6. The CDR3 totals 15 residues. CDR1 is SGHVS, CDR2 FNYEAQ, per germline. The CDR3 here is CASSPGQFLNTEAFF. CDR3 nucleotide sequence: TGTGCCAGCAGCCCGGGACAGTTTCTGAACACTGAAGCTTTCTTT.

V usage is TRBV5-1 and J usage is TRBJ2-7; D unresolved. Trimming removed 4 bases from V and 4 bases from J, with 6 bases in between. This CDR3 spans 11 amino acids. From germline, CDR1 is SGHRS and CDR2 YFSETQ. The CDR3 DNA follows: TGCGCCAGCAGCCGTCAGTACGAGCAGTACTTC. Protein product: CASSRQYEQYF.

This chain joins TRBV2 and TRBJ1-4, with a tentative D call TRBD1 (5 bases). The CDR3 length is 12 residues. Germline CDR1 and CDR2: SNHLY and FYNNEI. Trimming took off 6 bases at V and 7 bases at J, with 9 bases between the two ends. The CDR3 here is CASRRGGEKLFF. The CDR3 nucleotides read TGTGCCAGCAGAAGGGGCGGTGAAAAACTGTTTTTT.

The chain couples TRBV5-4 to TRBJ1-4; tentatively, D is TRBD1 (5 bases). CDR1 and CDR2 from the germline V gene are SGHNT and YYREEE (reference sequence). The V and J ends lost 0 bases and 0 bases respectively, with 15 bases between them. There are 18 residues in the CDR3. As DNA, the CDR3 is TGTGCCAGCAGCTTGGCTCTGCAGGGCCATGCAACTAATGAAAAACTGTTTTTT. It yields the protein CASSLALQGHATNEKLFF.

The V call is TRBV5-8, the J call TRBJ2-3, with 13 nucleotides matching TRBD2. Germline V gene sequence: CDR1 SGHTS, CDR2 YDEGEE. The ends lost 4 bases at V and 4 bases at J; junction bases unmatched: 6. The CDR3 is 16 residues long. The CDR3 DNA sequence: TGTGCCAGCAGCCTTGGGACTAGCGGGACCTCAGATACGCAGTATTTT. This translates into CASSLGTSGTSDTQYF.

The chain employs TRBV19 and TRBJ1-3; D perhaps matches TRBD1 (6 bases). The length of the CDR3 is 15 residues. The V end was cut by 7 bases, the J end by 3 bases, with 16 bases between. The V gene's germline CDR1 is LNHDA and CDR2 SQIVND (reference sequence). CDR3 in amino acids: CASTRDRKIGNTIYF. The CDR3 bases are TGTGCCAGTACCCGCGACAGGAAAATTGGAAACACCATATATTTT.

This clone appeared once. Other DNA sequences from this sample encode an identical CDR3 as well. The V gene is TRBV19, the J gene TRBJ1-1, with D possibly matching TRBD1 (5 bases). This CDR3 is 13 amino acids long. Germline V gives CDR1 LNHDA, CDR2 SQIVND (reference sequence). Trimming left V 6 bases short and J 3 bases short, with 11 bases between. CDR3 bases: TGTGCCAGTAGCCTCGGGGGGGACACTGAAGCTTTCTTT. Protein: CASSLGGDTEAFF.

The chain carries TRBV18 and TRBJ1-2, with TRBD1 matching over 7 bases. Germline V gives CDR1 KGHSH, CDR2 LQKENI. The CDR3 totals 15 residues. J lost 0 bases, V lost 3 bases, and 4 bases had no gene match. The CDR3 sequence is CASSPTGNANYGYTF. CDR3 nucleotide sequence: TGTGCCAGCTCACCGACAGGGAACGCTAACTATGGCTACACCTTC.

The rearrangement uses TRBV9 and TRBJ2-5; possible D gene TRBD2, 7 bases. From germline, CDR1 is SGDLS and CDR2 YYNGEE. This CDR3 comprises 17 residues. The V gene lost 0 bases and the J gene lost 3 bases, with 18 bases spanning the gap. The CDR3 region is CASSVASGGLSKETQYF. The CDR3 DNA sequence: TGTGCCAGCAGCGTAGCTTCGGGGGGCTTATCGAAAGAGACCCAGTACTTC.